A single sample is the source of the 28 T cell receptor beta chains below, sequenced in a study of blood T cell repertoires in COVID-19. Only in-frame clones appear in the TCRdb table, and some are missing; sequencing was by immunoSEQ multiplex PCR. The table has about 210,000 clones, around 90% seen once. What was sequenced was PBMCs or T cells enriched from blood (not recorded which). The receptors come from a man under 40 in a cohort exposed to, infected with or recovered from COVID-19 (not recorded which).

This rearrangement joins TRBV9 to TRBJ2-2; the D gene is possibly TRBD2 (5 bases). The CDR3 spans 15 residues. Germline CDR1 and CDR2: SGDLS and YYNGEE. Trimming took off 0 bases at V and 4 bases at J, with 10 bases between the two ends. CDR3 coding DNA: TGTGCCAGCAGCGTAGGAGGGAAGCTCACCGGGGAGCTGTTTTTT. Its protein product is CASSVGGKLTGELFF.

The chain combines TRBV27 with TRBJ2-2; the D is unclear. The CDR3 contains 13 residues. V was trimmed by 5 bases and J by 9 bases, leaving 13 bases between them. The germline CDR1 and CDR2 sequences are MNHEY and SMNVEV (reference sequence). The CDR3 region has the DNA TGTGCCAGCAGTAAAAATTCGTACAGGGAGCTGTTTTTT. This encodes CASSKNSYRELFF.

The chain recombines TRBV14 with TRBJ2-7, with TRBD2 matching over 11 bases. J gave up 3 bases and V 11 bases, and 9 bases lay outside the gene matches. The germline gives CDR1 SGHDN, CDR2 FVKESK. CDR3 length: 14 amino acids. The CDR3 sequence: CAEGGTSGFYEQYF. The CDR3 DNA follows: TGTGCCGAGGGGGGGACTAGCGGTTTCTACGAGCAGTACTTC.

This clone was observed once. The V call is TRBV6-6, the J call TRBJ2-5, with a weak D call TRBD1 (5 bases). Germline V gives CDR1 MNHNY, CDR2 SVGAGI (reference sequence). Between the trimmed V and J ends, which lost 0 bases and 7 bases, there was a span of 6 bases. This CDR3 spans 12 amino acids. CDR3 sequence: CASSYSQGTQYF. The CDR3 DNA reads as TGTGCCAGCAGTTACTCCCAGGGGACCCAGTACTTC.

The chain joins TRBV27 to TRBJ2-3, with D perhaps TRBD1 (5 bases). CDR1 is MNHEY, CDR2 SMNVEV, per germline (reference sequence). This CDR3 contains 14 residues. The V end lost 1 base, the J end lost 5 bases, and 10 bases lay between the germline ends. The chain's CDR3 is CASSLWPGKDTQYF. The CDR3 DNA follows: TGTGCCAGCAGTTTATGGCCAGGGAAAGATACGCAGTATTTT.

The chain has TRBV9 and TRBJ2-1; tentative D call: TRBD2 (6 bases). V was trimmed by 0 bases and J by 7 bases, leaving 14 bases between them. CDR1 and CDR2 (germline): SGDLS, YYNGEE. The CDR3 is 15 amino acids. The CDR3 protein is CASSVDAGSWNEQFF. CDR3 sequence (DNA): TGTGCCAGCAGCGTAGACGCGGGGAGTTGGAATGAGCAGTTCTTC. Complete variable domain (other parts from reference TRBV9 and TRBJ2-1): DSGVTQTPKHLITATGQRVTLRCSPRSGDLSVYWYQQSLDQGLQFLIQYYNGEERAKGNILERFSAQQFPDLHSELNLSSLELGDSALYFCASSVDAGSWNEQFFGPGTRLTVL.

CDR3: CASREVIGNSPLHF. In DNA form, the CDR3 reads TGTGCCAGCAGGGAGGTAATCGGGAATTCACCCCTCCACTTT. The rearrangement links TRBV27 to TRBJ1-6; D is undetermined. The CDR3 loop spans 14 amino acids. CDR1 MNHEY and CDR2 SMNVEV come from the germline V gene (reference sequence). V gave up 6 bases and J gave up 7 bases, with 13 bases separating them.

The V gene is TRBV7-9, the J gene TRBJ1-5; 7 nucleotides line up with TRBD1. Germline values: CDR1 SEHNR, CDR2 FQNEAQ (reference sequence). The CDR3 runs 13 residues. After removal of 6 bases from V and 6 bases from J, the junction contained 5 bases not matched to a gene. CDR3 sequence: CASSLTGIQPQHF. The CDR3 DNA follows: TGTGCCAGCAGTTTGACAGGGATTCAGCCCCAGCATTTT.

This chain uses TRBV3-1 (or the pseudogene TRBV3-2) with TRBJ2-7, with 8 bases matching TRBD1. CDR3 length: 14 amino acids. Unmatched junction bases numbered 10, after V lost 7 bases and J lost 5 bases. Germline V gene data show CDR1 as LGHDT and CDR2 as YNNKEL (reference sequence). CDR3 in DNA: TGTGCCAGCAAAAACGACAGGGGTTGGGACGAGCAGTACTTC. It yields the protein CASKNDRGWDEQYF.

The chain employs TRBV19 and TRBJ1-5, with 7 bases fitting TRBD1. CDR3 length: 14 residues. Germline CDR1 LNHDA, CDR2 SQIVND (reference sequence). J gave up 1 base and V 7 bases, and 4 bases lay outside the gene matches. CDR3 region: CASTPGGSNQPQHF. DNA of the CDR3: TGTGCCAGTACCCCAGGGGGGAGCAATCAGCCCCAGCATTTT.

This chain joins TRBV27 and TRBJ2-7, with TRBD2 matching over 7 bases. After removal of 2 bases from V and 7 bases from J, the junction contained 2 bases not matched to a gene. Germline V gives CDR1 MNHEY, CDR2 SMNVEV (reference sequence). The CDR3 is 12 residues long. CDR3 sequence: CASSLGGEEQYF. Here the CDR3 DNA reads TGTGCCAGCAGTTTAGGGGGGGAGGAGCAGTACTTC.

The V call is TRBV6-1, the J call TRBJ2-6, with a weak D call TRBD1 (6 bases). Per the germline V gene, CDR1 is MNHNS and CDR2 is SASEGT. Trimming removed 2 bases at V and 1 base at J, with 9 bases between. This CDR3 region has 16 residues. CDR3 protein: CASSEHRVSGANVLTF. The DNA of the CDR3 is TGTGCCAGCAGTGAACACAGGGTATCTGGGGCCAACGTCCTGACTTTC.

V is TRBV7-3 and J is TRBJ2-1; the D gene is possibly TRBD2 (5 bases). From germline, CDR1 is SGHTA and CDR2 FQGTGA. The CDR3 runs to 12 residues. Trimming removed 4 bases from V and 7 bases from J, with 8 bases in between. CDR3 loop: CASSSGINEQFF. The CDR3 DNA is TGTGCCAGCAGCTCCGGGATTAATGAGCAGTTCTTC.

The chain carries TRBV6-5 and TRBJ1-2; the match to TRBD1 covers 9 bases. The junction had 9 bases not matched to a gene; V was cut back by 0 bases and J by 13 bases. CDR1 is MNHEY, CDR2 SVGAGI, per germline. The CDR3 has 14 amino acids. CDR3 in DNA: TGTGCCAGCAGTTACTCAGGACAGGGGCCTTATACCACCTTC. Its translation is CASSYSGQGPYTTF.

The chain combines TRBV9 with TRBJ2-7; D possibly corresponds to TRBD2 (6 bases). Germline V lookup: CDR1 SGDLS, CDR2 YYNGEE. This CDR3 comprises 12 residues. V was clipped by 2 bases and J by 7 bases, with 10 bases between them. The CDR3 DNA reads TGTGCCAGCAGCGTTGGGGGAGGTGAGCAGTACTTC. Protein product: CASSVGGGEQYF.

V usage is TRBV10-3 and J usage is TRBJ1-2, with D possibly TRBD1 on 5 matching bases. CDR3 length: 16 residues. The germline CDR1 and CDR2 sequences are ENHRY and SYGVKD. V was clipped by 3 bases and J by 4 bases, with 18 bases between them. The chain's CDR3 is CAISEKESGRSYGYTF. CDR3 in DNA: TGTGCCATCAGTGAAAAGGAGTCAGGGAGGTCCTATGGCTACACCTTC.

The J gene is TRBJ2-7, the V gene TRBV2; TRBD2 aligns across 7 bases. CDR1 and CDR2 from the germline V gene are SNHLY and FYNNEI. Trimming removed 10 bases from V and 1 base from J; junction bases left unmatched: 13. The CDR3 loop spans 15 amino acids. The CDR3 DNA is TGTGCCACCGTTTTGCCGCTAGCGGCATCCTACGAGCAGTACTTC. Amino acids: CATVLPLAASYEQYF.

The chain has TRBV10-3 and TRBJ1-3; 7 positions agree with TRBD1. V lost 5 bases and J lost 1; bases outside the gene matches: 5. Germline loops: CDR1 ENHRY, CDR2 SYGVKD. The CDR3 is made up of 15 amino acids. The CDR3 spells CAISHGGQSGNTIYF. The DNA for the CDR3 is TGTGCCATCAGTCATGGGGGACAGTCTGGAAACACCATATATTTT.

The chain recombines TRBV28 with TRBJ1-1; D gene uncertain. Trimming took off 3 bases at V and 1 base at J, with 12 bases between the two ends. CDR3 length: 15 amino acids. Germline CDR1 is MDHEN and CDR2 is SYDVKM. The CDR3 spells CASSFFAGRNTEAFF. The CDR3, as DNA: TGTGCCAGCAGTTTTTTCGCGGGGAGGAACACTGAAGCTTTCTTT. Complete variable domain (other parts from reference TRBV28 and TRBJ1-1): DVKVTQSSRYLVKRTGEKVFLECVQDMDHENMFWYRQDPGLGLRLIYFSYDVKMKEKGDIPEGYSVSREKKERFSLILESASTNQTSMYLCASSFFAGRNTEAFFGQGTRLTVV.

The table lists this clone with a few counts. The CDR3 DNA reads TGTGCCAGCAGCTTATCAGGGGAGAGTGGCTACACCTTC. It yields the protein CASSLSGESGYTF. The chain couples TRBV7-2 to TRBJ1-2; weak D call: TRBD1 (6 bases). V lost 2 bases to trimming and J lost 7 bases, with 11 bases between them. The CDR3 contains 13 residues. Germline CDR1 and CDR2: SGHTA and FQGNSA.

The V call is TRBV7-3, the J call TRBJ2-3, with TRBD1 matching 12 bases. This CDR3 comprises 16 residues. Germline lookup yields CDR1 SGHTA and CDR2 FQGTGA. Trimming took 1 base from V and 4 from J; bases not matched to a gene: 3. This CDR3 is CASSLSGTGGPDTQYF. CDR3 DNA sequence: TGTGCCAGCAGCTTAAGTGGGACAGGGGGCCCAGATACGCAGTATTTT.

The chain employs TRBV7-9 and TRBJ1-1, with a weak D call TRBD1 (5 bases). V lost 1 base and J lost 4, with 7 bases in between. The V gene's germline CDR1 is SEHNR and CDR2 FQNEAQ (reference sequence). This CDR3 comprises 13 residues. CDR3 sequence: CASSLGQLTEAFF. CDR3 bases: TGTGCCAGCAGCTTAGGACAGCTCACTGAAGCTTTCTTT.

The chain joins TRBV5-1 to TRBJ1-2; D unresolved. Trimming took off 1 base at V and 0 bases at J, with 13 bases between the two ends. The germline gives CDR1 SGHRS, CDR2 YFSETQ. The CDR3 sequence is 16 residues long. CDR3 region: CASSLRRETTNYGYTF. CDR3 DNA sequence: TGCGCCAGCAGCTTGAGGAGGGAAACTACTAACTATGGCTACACCTTC.

CDR3 loop: CASSPAGGPDEQYF. The CDR3 region has the DNA TGTGCCAGCAGCCCAGCGGGAGGGCCTGACGAGCAGTACTTC. This chain links TRBV9 with TRBJ2-7, with 10 nucleotides matching TRBD2. This CDR3 is 14 amino acids long. V was pared by 4 bases and J by 5 bases, with 6 bases of the junction left unmatched. Germline CDR1 and CDR2: SGDLS and YYNGEE.

The chain's CDR3 is CASSPGQVQETQYF. CDR3 DNA: TGTGCCAGCAGCCCGGGACAAGTCCAAGAGACCCAGTACTTC. The chain employs TRBV5-4 and TRBJ2-5; possible D gene TRBD1, 6 bases. The germline V and J ends were trimmed by 4 bases and 1 base, with 11 bases remaining between them. Per the germline V gene, CDR1 is SGHNT and CDR2 is YYREEE (reference sequence). The CDR3 spans 14 residues. The complete variable domain, with remaining parts taken from reference TRBV5-4 and TRBJ2-5, reads ETGVTQSPTHLIKTRGQQVTLRCSSQSGHNTVSWYQQALGQGPQFIFQYYREEENGRGNFPPRFSGLQFPNYSSELNVNALELDDSALYLCASSPGQVQETQYFGPGTRLLVL.

V gene TRBV19 combines with J gene TRBJ2-7; D might be TRBD1 (6 bases). The CDR3 runs 14 residues. Germline CDR1 reads LNHDA; CDR2 reads SQIVND (reference sequence). V was clipped by 7 bases and J by 1 base, with 14 bases between them. The CDR3 bases are TGTGCCAGTAAGTACAGGGAAACTTCCTACGAGCAGTACTTC. Its translation is CASKYRETSYEQYF.

The genes are TRBV5-1 and TRBJ2-1; possible D gene TRBD1, 5 bases. Germline V gene lookup returns CDR1 SGHRS and CDR2 YFSETQ. V lost 2 bases and J lost 10, with 13 bases in between. The CDR3 covers 13 residues. CDR3 sequence: CASSLFQGFEQFF. DNA for the CDR3: TGCGCCAGCAGCTTATTCCAGGGATTCGAGCAGTTCTTC.

This chain joins TRBV28 and TRBJ2-7; D may be TRBD2 (5 bases). CDR3 length: 13 amino acids. Looked up from germline, CDR1 is MDHEN and CDR2 is SYDVKM. The V gene lost 7 bases and the J gene lost 4 bases, with 14 bases spanning the gap. CDR3: CASKPGGTYEQYF. The DNA for the CDR3 is TGTGCCAGCAAGCCAGGAGGTACTTACGAGCAGTACTTC.